What follows are 27 T cell receptor beta chains derived from one specimen sequenced in a study of blood T cell repertoires in COVID-19. The assay was immunoSEQ multiplex PCR, and TCRdb's table has in-frame clones only and misses some. The sample lists some 120,000 clones, approximately 80% occurring once. Sequencing was performed on peripheral blood. All receptors derive from a woman aged 55 to 70 with acute or convalescent COVID-19.

This chain links TRBV9 with TRBJ1-1; tentative D call: TRBD1 (5 bases). The CDR3 spans 14 residues. Trimming pared 7 bases from V and 4 bases from J, leaving 17 bases between. In germline, CDR1 is SGDLS, CDR2 YYNGEE. The CDR3: CASGSGGLGTEAFF. CDR3 in DNA: TGTGCCAGCGGGAGCGGGGGATTGGGCACTGAAGCTTTCTTT.

This chain links TRBV19 with TRBJ1-4, with D perhaps TRBD1 (6 bases). V lost 8 bases to trimming and J lost 8 bases, with 12 bases between them. CDR3 length: 12 amino acids. Germline V gives CDR1 LNHDA, CDR2 SQIVND (reference sequence). The CDR3: CASSRGIEKLFF. The CDR3 DNA sequence: TGTGCCAGTTCCAGGGGAATAGAAAAACTGTTTTTT.

This chain uses TRBV5-6 with TRBJ2-3, with a weak D call TRBD2 (5 bases). From germline, CDR1 is SGHDT and CDR2 YYEEEE. This CDR3 contains 13 residues. Between the trimmed V and J ends, which lost 3 bases and 3 bases, there was a span of 8 bases. The CDR3 spells CASSYGVTDTQYF. The DNA of the CDR3 is TGTGCCAGCAGCTACGGGGTGACAGATACGCAGTATTTT.

The J gene is TRBJ1-6, the V gene TRBV3-1 (or the pseudogene TRBV3-2); no definite D call. Trimming shortened V by 3 bases and J by 10 bases, and 13 bases separated the two germline ends. This CDR3 contains 14 residues. The germline CDR1 and CDR2 sequences are LGHDT and YNNKEL (reference sequence). The CDR3 bases are TGTGCCAGCAGCCAGCAAGAGCGGCGATCACCCCTCCACTTT. Its protein is CASSQQERRSPLHF.

This clone was seen once. The CDR3 reads CASSELWRGRSTDTQYF. The DNA of the CDR3 is TGTGCCAGCAGTGAACTTTGGCGGGGACGTAGCACAGATACGCAGTATTTT. The chain couples TRBV2 to TRBJ2-3; maybe TRBD2 (6 bases). The CDR3 is 17 amino acids. The germline gives CDR1 SNHLY, CDR2 FYNNEI. The V end was cut by 2 bases, the J end by 0 bases, with 15 bases between. The whole variable domain, filled in from reference TRBV2 and TRBJ2-3, reads EPEVTQTPSHQVTQMGQEVILRCVPISNHLYFYWYRQILGQKVEFLVSFYNNEISEKSEIFDDQFSVERPDGSNFTLKIRSTKLEDSAMYFCASSELWRGRSTDTQYFGPGTRLTVL.

The gene calls are TRBV19 and TRBJ2-1, with TRBD1 matching 7 bases. The V gene's germline CDR1 is LNHDA and CDR2 SQIVND (reference sequence). The V gene end was trimmed by 10 bases and the J gene end by 3 bases; junction bases not matched to a gene: 9. The CDR3 has 14 residues. The CDR3 bases are TGTGCCACCCATCAGGGGGTTAGCTACAATGAGCAGTTCTTC. This sequence encodes CATHQGVSYNEQFF.

V is TRBV3-1 (or the pseudogene TRBV3-2) and J is TRBJ2-7; TRBD1 agrees at 10 bases. V was pared by 5 bases and J by 5 bases, with 0 bases of the junction left unmatched. There are 12 residues in the CDR3. Germline V gene data show CDR1 as LGHDT and CDR2 as YNNKEL (reference sequence). CDR3 protein: CASSGQGDEQYV. The CDR3 coding sequence is TGTGCCAGCAGCGGACAGGGGGACGAGCAGTACGTC.

The chain links TRBV29-1 to TRBJ2-7, with 8 bases matching TRBD1. V trimming: 5 bases; J trimming: 5 bases; junction bases outside the gene matches: 5. This CDR3 region has 12 residues. Germline V gives CDR1 SQVTM, CDR2 ANQGSEA. The CDR3, as DNA: TGCAGCGTTTCGGACAGGGTCGACGAGCAGTACTTC. Translating gives CSVSDRVDEQYF.

The chain employs TRBV6-4 and TRBJ2-1; 8 bases agree with TRBD2. Germline values: CDR1 MRHNA, CDR2 SNTAGT. J gave up 8 bases and V 4 bases, and 7 bases lay outside the gene matches. The CDR3 is made up of 14 amino acids. CDR3 residues: CASSVGLGTHEQFF. The CDR3 DNA reads as TGTGCCAGCAGTGTGGGACTAGGAACCCATGAGCAGTTCTTC.

The chain couples TRBV5-5 to TRBJ1-1; perhaps TRBD1 as D (6 bases). From germline, CDR1 is SGHKS and CDR2 YYEKEE (reference sequence). With 1 base removed from V and 4 bases from J, the gap between germline ends came to 11 bases. The CDR3 is 14 residues long. This CDR3 is CASSLSPRGTEAFF. In DNA, the CDR3 is TGTGCCAGCAGCTTGTCGCCCAGGGGCACTGAAGCTTTCTTT. The variable domain in full, with the rest retrieved from reference TRBV5-5 and TRBJ1-1, is DAGVTQSPTHLIKTRGQQVTLRCSPISGHKSVSWYQQVLGQGPQFIFQYYEKEERGRGNFPDRFSARQFPNYSSELNVNALLLGDSALYLCASSLSPRGTEAFFGQGTRLTVV.

This chain links TRBV28 with TRBJ1-6; unclear D gene. The CDR3 runs to 14 residues. Trimming took off 2 bases at V and 7 bases at J, with 9 bases between the two ends. Germline V gene lookup returns CDR1 MDHEN and CDR2 SYDVKM. Here the CDR3 reads CASSLLEANSPLHF. The CDR3 DNA reads as TGTGCCAGCAGTTTACTCGAAGCGAATTCACCCCTCCACTTT.

The chain links TRBV6-5 to TRBJ1-1; TRBD1 is a possible D gene (5 bases). V lost 10 bases to trimming and J lost 5 bases, with 17 bases between them. This CDR3 contains 13 residues. The germline V gene encodes CDR1 MNHEY and CDR2 SVGAGI. The DNA of the CDR3 is TGTGCCACAGGGAGGGATCTTGGGACTGAAGCTTTCTTT. Translating gives CATGRDLGTEAFF.

The CDR3 coding sequence is TGTGCCACCAGCAGAGGGACAGGGTACGAGCAGTACGTC. This translates into CATSRGTGYEQYV. The chain employs TRBV15 and TRBJ2-7; 8 nucleotides agree with TRBD1. CDR3 size: 13 residues. Germline CDR1 LNHNV, CDR2 YYDKDF (reference sequence). With 1 base clipped from V and 4 bases from J, the junction kept 0 bases outside the gene matches.

This clone was recorded once. The chain has TRBV19 and TRBJ2-5; no definite D call. The CDR3 covers 11 residues. Trimming removed 6 bases at V and 5 bases at J, with 7 bases between. CDR1 and CDR2 from the germline V gene are LNHDA and SQIVND (reference sequence). CDR3 in DNA: TGTGCCAGTAGCCTCTCCGAGACCCAGTACTTC. This codes for CASSLSETQYF.

CDR3 sequence: CASSRQGRGRGNTIYF. The CDR3 DNA sequence: TGTGCCAGCAGCCGACAGGGTAGAGGGAGAGGAAACACCATATATTTT. The rearrangement uses TRBV11-2 and TRBJ1-3; TRBD1 matches at 7 bases. CDR1 and CDR2 (germline): SGHAT, FQNNGV. Trimming took 5 bases from V and 4 from J; bases not matched to a gene: 11. The CDR3 totals 16 residues.

The chain couples TRBV5-5 to TRBJ1-4; TRBD1 might be the D (5 bases). Germline V lookup: CDR1 SGHKS, CDR2 YYEKEE (reference sequence). V was trimmed by 4 bases and J by 5 bases, leaving 12 bases between them. This CDR3 contains 14 residues. The DNA for the CDR3 is TGTGCCAGCAGCCCAGGGCTCCCCAATGAAAAACTGTTTTTT. Amino acids: CASSPGLPNEKLFF.

V usage is TRBV10-3 and J usage is TRBJ1-4; 9 bases are a match to TRBD1. The CDR3 runs to 13 residues. CDR1 and CDR2 (germline): ENHRY, SYGVKD. J gave up 8 bases and V 10 bases, and 8 bases lay outside the gene matches. The CDR3 sequence is CATGDRVDEKLFF. The CDR3 bases are TGTGCCACGGGGGACAGGGTAGACGAAAAACTGTTTTTT.

The rearrangement joins TRBV5-4 to TRBJ2-5; perhaps TRBD2 as D (5 bases). V lost 5 bases and J lost 5, with 19 bases in between. Germline CDR1 and CDR2: SGHNT and YYREEE (reference sequence). The CDR3 contains 15 residues. CDR3 region: CASSPAGGDRETQYF. In DNA form, the CDR3 reads TGTGCCAGCAGTCCCGCGGGTGGGGATAGGGAGACCCAGTACTTC.

The V call is TRBV30, the J call TRBJ1-2; D may be TRBD1 (5 bases). From germline, CDR1 is GTSNPN and CDR2 SVGIG (reference sequence). Between the trimmed V and J ends, which lost 2 bases and 4 bases, there was a span of 23 bases. This CDR3 comprises 17 residues. DNA for the CDR3: TGTGCCTGGAGTACCGGGACGCTTTGGCCGGGAGGCTATGGCTACACCTTC. Its translation: CAWSTGTLWPGGYGYTF. The full variable domain, its missing parts supplied by reference TRBV30 and TRBJ1-2, is SQTIHQWPATLVQPVGSPLSLECTVEGTSNPNLYWYRQAAGRGLQLLFYSVGIGQISSEVPQNLSASRPQDRQFILSSKKLLLSDSGFYLCAWSTGTLWPGGYGYTFGSGTRLTVV.

J is TRBJ1-1 and V is TRBV6-4; the match to TRBD1 covers 8 bases. V dropped 5 bases and J dropped 4; count of bases not matched to a gene: 12. Germline-derived CDR1 and CDR2 are MRHNA and SNTAGT. The CDR3 loop spans 16 amino acids. The CDR3 is CASSRTGSGGFTEAFF. CDR3 nucleotides: TGTGCCAGCAGTCGAACAGGGTCAGGGGGCTTCACTGAAGCTTTCTTT.

In DNA, the CDR3 is TGTGCCAGCAGCTTAGTAGGGCCGGACAGGGACGGGAACTATGGCTACACCTTC. It yields the protein CASSLVGPDRDGNYGYTF. This chain links TRBV11-2 with TRBJ1-2, with TRBD1 matching over 8 bases. CDR1 SGHAT and CDR2 FQNNGV come from the germline V gene. The CDR3 runs 18 residues. The V and J ends lost 1 base and 2 bases, in that order; junction bases with no gene match: 12.

This sequence joins TRBV7-8 and TRBJ1-2, with TRBD1 matching over 7 bases. This CDR3 comprises 16 residues. CDR1 SGHVS and CDR2 FQNEAQ come from the germline V gene. The trim removed 5 bases at V and 4 bases at J, leaving 13 bases unmatched. DNA for the CDR3: TGTGCCAGCAGCCTATCGACAGGGTGGGGCGGCTATGGCTACACCTTC. Residues: CASSLSTGWGGYGYTF.

This clone has a handful of counts. The chain carries TRBV6-5 and TRBJ1-2, with 8 nucleotides matching TRBD1. This CDR3 has 15 amino acids. CDR1 and CDR2 (germline): MNHEY, SVGAGI. Trimming at V came to 5 bases and at J to 2 bases, leaving 7 bases not matched to a gene. CDR3 nucleotides: TGTGCCAGCAGTCCGGGGACAGGCCTGAACTATGGCTACACCTTC. Its translation is CASSPGTGLNYGYTF.

This clone was detected a few times. The chain carries TRBV5-6 and TRBJ1-6; TRBD1 might be the D (6 bases). CDR3 length: 13 amino acids. Trimming left V 4 bases short and J 12 bases short, with 14 bases between. Germline loops: CDR1 SGHDT, CDR2 YYEEEE. CDR3 DNA sequence: TGTGCCAGCAGCCATGACCAGGGGAGACCCCTCCACTTT. This gives the protein CASSHDQGRPLHF.

The V and J genes are TRBV11-2 and TRBJ1-5; D is unresolved. The germline gives CDR1 SGHAT, CDR2 FQNNGV. Trimming took off 5 bases at V and 7 bases at J, with 15 bases between the two ends. The CDR3 runs to 14 residues. CDR3 amino acids: CASSLVGGGQPQHF. DNA for the CDR3: TGTGCCAGCAGCCTGGTGGGAGGCGGGCAGCCCCAGCATTTT.

The sample holds a few counts of this clone. The genes are TRBV30 and TRBJ1-5; TRBD1 might be the D (5 bases). Deletions cut 1 base from V and 7 bases from J, with 8 bases between. CDR1 and CDR2 (germline): GTSNPN, SVGIG (reference sequence). The CDR3 length is 12 residues. This CDR3 is CAWSEQDQPQHF. CDR3 bases: TGTGCCTGGAGTGAACAGGACCAGCCCCAGCATTTT.

The gene calls are TRBV5-6 and TRBJ1-6; 7 positions match TRBD1. J gave up 10 bases and V 4 bases, and 8 bases lay outside the gene matches. The CDR3 has 14 amino acids. The germline gives CDR1 SGHDT, CDR2 YYEEEE. The CDR3 nucleotides read TGTGCCAGCAGCGCCGACAGGGTATTCTCACCCCTCCACTTT. Its protein is CASSADRVFSPLHF. The entire variable domain, with the rest obtained from reference TRBV5-6 and TRBJ1-6, is as follows: DAGVTQSPTHLIKTRGQQVTLRCSPKSGHDTVSWYQQALGQGPQFIFQYYEEEERQRGNFPDRFSGHQFPNYSSELNVNALLLGDSALYLCASSADRVFSPLHFGNGTRLTVT.